This T cell receptor (beta chain) was sequenced for a study of blood T cell repertoires in COVID-19. CDR1 is SGDLS, CDR2 YYNGEE, per germline. V was pared by 0 bases and J by 9 bases, with 16 bases between. There are 15 residues in the CDR3. Sequencing used immunoSEQ multiplex PCR; TCRdb keeps in-frame clones, though not all of them. In the table there are around 150,000 clones, approximately 81% of which are singletons. The chain has TRBV9 and TRBJ2-1; D is ambiguous. The source of this sequence is an older woman with COVID-19, enrolled during active disease. Specimen: peripheral blood. CDR3 amino acids: CASSVDMAASGEQFF. In DNA form, the CDR3 reads TGTGCCAGCAGCGTAGATATGGCGGCTTCGGGTGAGCAGTTCTTC.